This is a list of T cell receptor beta chains from one sample in a study of cytomegalovirus exposure and HLA in healthy donors. Here immunoSEQ multiplex PCR was the method, and the copy in TCRdb shows in-frame clones only, minus some. This table has about 120,000 clones, 77% appearing once. Sequenced input: PBMCs. The receptors stem from a man aged 35 to 55 in good health and CMV-seropositive. CDR3s include the opening cysteine and the closing phenylalanine or tryptophan. The D gene is left open where the match is weak. Clone size appears in some rows only: once, few, many, or a class for an expanded clone.

>TRBD1|TRBV5-1|TRBJ2-3|NA
TGCGCCAGCAGCTTGCGGCCCGGGACAGCCACAGATACGCAGTATTTT
CASSLRPGTATDTQYF
>TRBD2|TRBV7-2|TRBJ2-2|NA
TGTGCCAGCAGGGAGGGCGCGGGGGGTAACACCGGGGAGCTGTTTTTT
CASREGAGGNTGELFF
>TRBD2|TRBV15|TRBJ2-4|NA
TGTGCCACCAGTAGGGGACTAGCGGGGGGAAACATTCAGTACTTC
CATSRGLAGGNIQYF
>NA|TRBV7-9|TRBJ2-1|NA
TGTTCCAGCAGCCAACAGGGAAACTACAATGAGCAGTTCTTC
CSSSQQGNYNEQFF
>NA|TRBV4-2|TRBJ1-6|NA
TGTGCCAGCAGCCAAGTCGGGGGGAATAATTCACCCCTCCACTTT
CASSQVGGNNSPLHF
>TRBD2|TRBV15|TRBJ2-5|NA
TGTGCCACCAGCAGAGGGACTAGCGGGGCCACGACAGAGACCCAGTACTTC
CATSRGTSGATTETQYF
>NA|TRBV7-6|TRBJ2-7|NA
TGTGCCAGCAGCTTCAGCAGGTTCAGCTCCTACGAGCAGTACTTC
CASSFSRFSSYEQYF
>NA|TRBV5-4|TRBJ1-4|NA
TGTGCCAGCGCCTCCGGGACAAGGAATGAAAAACTGTTTTTT
CASASGTRNEKLFF
>NA|TRBV27|TRBJ2-3|NA
TGTGCCAGCAGGAAGGCCGACAACACGCAGTATTTT
CASRKADNTQYF
>NA|TRBV2|TRBJ1-2|NA
TGTGCCAGCAGTGAGCCCGGCGGGGGGGGCTTTGGCTACACCTTC
CASSEPGGGGFGYTF
>NA|TRBV6-1|TRBJ1-6|NA
TGTGCCAGCAGGGTTGCGGATAATTCACCCCTCCACTTT
CASRVADNSPLHF
>NA|TRBV7-2|TRBJ1-2|NA
TGTGCCAGCAGCTTTGTCCGGGGGGGGATCTCCTATGGCTACACCTTC
CASSFVRGGISYGYTF
>TRBD1|TRBV7-2|TRBJ2-5|NA
TGTGCCAGCAGCTTAGCAGGGACAGGGATAAAGACCCAGTACTTC
CASSLAGTGIKTQYF
>NA|TRBV18|TRBJ1-1|NA
TGTGCCAGCTCACCGCCGGGGGACACTGAAGCTTTCTTT
CASSPPGDTEAFF
>NA|TRBV28|TRBJ1-1|few
TGTGCCAGCAGTTTAACTGGTGAAGCTTTCTTT
CASSLTGEAFF
>NA|TRBV6-4|TRBJ1-5|NA
TGTGCCAGCAGTCCCGCGAGGGTCGCCAATCAGCCCCAGCATTTT
CASSPARVANQPQHF
>NA|TRBV28|TRBJ1-1|NA
TGTGCCAGCAGTTCCTACAGTGAAGCTTTCTTT
CASSSYSEAFF
>NA|TRBV7-2|TRBJ2-5|NA
TGTGCCAGCAGCCCAGGACAGCAAGAGACCCAGTACTTC
CASSPGQQETQYF
>NA|TRBV18|TRBJ1-2|NA
TGTGCCAGCTCACTCGAGCGGGACACCCCAAGCGGCTACACCTTC
CASSLERDTPSGYTF
>NA|TRBV11-3|TRBJ2-7|NA
TGTGCCAGCAAGGGTCCGGGAGCCGGGGACGAGCAGTACTTC
CASKGPGAGDEQYF
>NA|TRBV28|TRBJ2-5|NA
TGTGCCAGCAGTTACACAGCGGTCAGGCAACTGTACTTC
CASSYTAVRQLYF
>TRBD1|TRBV13|TRBJ1-2|NA
TGTGCCAGCAGCTTCAGGGGGCGGGTCTATGGCTACACCTTC
CASSFRGRVYGYTF
>TRBD2|TRBV4-1|TRBJ2-7|NA
TGCGCCAGCAGCCAAGGGGCGGGGGGCCCCTACGAGCAGTACTTC
CASSQGAGGPYEQYF
>TRBD1|TRBV2|TRBJ2-3|few
TGTGCCAGCCCTGAGTCAGGGGGCGCAGATACGCAGTATTTT
CASPESGGADTQYF
>NA|TRBV11-2|TRBJ1-1|NA
TGTGCCAGCATCCCTAGCCCCTCCCAGGGAGGCACTGAAGCTTTCTTT
CASIPSPSQGGTEAFF
>TRBD1|TRBV28|TRBJ1-2|NA
TGTGCCAGCAGTCAGTCGACAGGGCACTATGGCTACACCTTC
CASSQSTGHYGYTF
>NA|TRBV6-6|TRBJ2-7|few
TGTGCCAGCAGGGGGCCCTACGAGCAGTACTTC
CASRGPYEQYF
>TRBD1|TRBV5-1|TRBJ2-7|few
TGCGCCAGCAGCTTGGCAGGGGGCTACTACGAGCAGTACTTC
CASSLAGGYYEQYF
>NA|TRBV6-5|TRBJ1-6|NA
TGTGCCAGCAGCGGGACAAGTAATTCACCCCTCCACTTT
CASSGTSNSPLHF
>TRBD2|TRBV6-1|TRBJ2-3|NA
TGTGCCAGCATTCCGGGACTAGCTACGAATACGCAGTATTTT
CASIPGLATNTQYF
>NA|TRBV7-3|TRBJ2-2|NA
TGTGCCAGCAGCTTTACCGGGACAACAAACACCGGGGAGCTGTTTTTT
CASSFTGTTNTGELFF
>TRBD1|TRBV4-1|TRBJ2-5|NA
TGCGCCAGCAGCCAGACCGGGACAGGGCAAGAGACCCAGTACTTC
CASSQTGTGQETQYF
>NA|TRBV2|TRBJ2-3|NA
TGTGCCAGCACCCCCTCTTTGGGGGGAGATACGCAGTATTTT
CASTPSLGGDTQYF
>NA|TRBV2|TRBJ2-2|once
TGTGCCAGCAGTGTGGACAGGAACACCGGGGAGCTGTTTTTT
CASSVDRNTGELFF
>TRBD1|TRBV4-1|TRBJ1-4|NA
TGCGCCAGCAGCCCCCCGACGACAGGGGTTAATGAAAAACTGTTTTTT
CASSPPTTGVNEKLFF
>NA|TRBV6-6|TRBJ2-1|NA
TGTGCCAGCAGTTACGAGGAGGGCTCAGGGAATGAGCAGTTCTTC
CASSYEEGSGNEQFF
>NA|TRBV4-3|TRBJ1-1|few
TGCGCCAGCAGCCAAGCCTCGACAGTGAACACTGAAGCTTTCTTT
CASSQASTVNTEAFF
>TRBD1|TRBV4-2|TRBJ1-3|NA
TGTGCCAGCAGCCAAAGGACAGGGCCAAGCTCTGGAAACACCATATATTTT
CASSQRTGPSSGNTIYF
>NA|TRBV5-6|TRBJ2-6|NA
TGTGCCAGCAGCCCAATCGCGGGGAGTTCTGGGGCCAACGTCCTGACTTTC
CASSPIAGSSGANVLTF
>NA|TRBV7-8|TRBJ2-7|NA
TGTGCCAGCAGCTTAGCGGGCCAATACTCCTACGAGCAGTACTTC
CASSLAGQYSYEQYF
>TRBD1|TRBV4-3|TRBJ1-4|once
TGCGCCAGCAGCCCCAGGTGGGTAGGGGCATGGACAGGTGAAAAACTGTTTTTT
CASSPRWVGAWTGEKLFF
>TRBD1|TRBV28|TRBJ1-2|NA
TGTGCCAGCAGTTATCGGGACAGGGTCTTACCCAACTATGGCTACACCTTC
CASSYRDRVLPNYGYTF
>TRBD2|TRBV7-2|TRBJ2-5|NA
TGTGCCAGCAGCTCGGCAGGACTAGCGGGGCGAGAGACCCAGTACTTC
CASSSAGLAGRETQYF
>NA|TRBV19|TRBJ2-2|few
TGTGCCAGTAGTATTCGGACCGGGGAGCTGTTTTTT
CASSIRTGELFF
>NA|TRBV2|TRBJ1-4|NA
TGTGCCAGCAGTGACAGGGTTGGCGAAAAACTGTTTTTT
CASSDRVGEKLFF
>TRBD2|TRBV18|TRBJ2-1|NA
TGTGCCAGCTCACCAGGGAGTAGCGGGGGCAATGAGCAGTTCTTC
CASSPGSSGGNEQFF
>NA|TRBV19|TRBJ1-4|few
TGTGCCAGTAGTCCAAGCCACAGATCAACTAATGAAAAACTGTTTTTT
CASSPSHRSTNEKLFF
>TRBD1|TRBV5-1|TRBJ1-4|few
TGCGCCAGCAGCTTGGCCTTTGACAGGGATGGGGAGGATGAAAAACTGTTTTTT
CASSLAFDRDGEDEKLFF
>NA|TRBV7-2|TRBJ1-1|NA
TGTGCCAGCAGCTTACGGGTCGGAGGTGAAGCTTTCTTT
CASSLRVGGEAFF
>NA|TRBV5-1|TRBJ2-5|few
TGCGCCAGCAGCTCAGCCGGGACTTTGGAGACCCAGTACTTC
CASSSAGTLETQYF
>NA|TRBV10-3|TRBJ1-2|NA
TGTGCCATCAGTGAGTCTCAGGGTAGGAGCTACACCTTC
CAISESQGRSYTF
>TRBD2|TRBV19|TRBJ2-1|NA
TGTGCCAGTAGCCGCCATAGACCGGGACTAGCGACCTACAATGAGCAGTTCTTC
CASSRHRPGLATYNEQFF
>TRBD2|TRBV6-1|TRBJ2-5|NA
TGTGCCAGCAGTGAAGTGGGACTAGTCGAAGAGACCCAGTACTTC
CASSEVGLVEETQYF
>TRBD1|TRBV5-1|TRBJ2-2|few
TGCGCCAGCAGCTTGGCGCCAGGGGGCCTTTCCGGGGAGCTGTTTTTT
CASSLAPGGLSGELFF